This T cell receptor beta chain was observed in a study of blood T cell repertoires in COVID-19. Study-wide context: T cells, B-cell-depleted T cells, or PBMCs supplied cDNA or gDNA.

The authors' processing: Reference gene primers were amplified, and this amplification served to estimate nucleated cell counts. Measured with immunoSEQ multiplex PCR; TCRdb has only the in-frame clones, and not every one. V, J and clone size derive from that table, while D and trimming were established from the DNA sequence. This sample has 250,000 or so clones, with 87% found just once. Germline V lookup: CDR1 SEHNR, CDR2 FQNEAQ (reference sequence). The CDR3 covers 16 residues. J gave up 0 bases and V 7 bases, and 11 bases lay outside the gene matches. This TCR was sampled from a man aged 30-40 years who had recovered from COVID-19. The gene calls are TRBV7-9 and TRBJ1-1; 7 bases are shared with TRBD1. Sequencing was performed on PBMCs or T cells enriched from blood (not recorded which). CDR3 loop: CASTHQGEIMNTEAFF. DNA of the CDR3: TGTGCCAGCACCCACCAGGGGGAAATCATGAACACTGAAGCTTTCTTT.